These 10 T cell receptor beta chains were all obtained from the same sample, sequenced in a study of T cells expressing NK-cell markers. TCRdb re-called the 5' RACE reads; every CDR3 protein appears as one record, without DNA. This listing includes roughly 160,000 distinct CDR3 sequences. The specimen sequenced was blood T cells: a sorted CD56 or NKG2C T cell subset, CD4+ or CD8+ T cells, or bulk PBMC T cells (not recorded which). Receptor source: a man aged 18-75 years in good health.

The chain is built from TRBV9 and TRBJ1-3; without DNA, the TCRdb call of TRBD1 cannot be checked. CDR1 and CDR2 from the germline V gene are SGDLS and YYNGEE. The CDR3 length is 15 residues. The CDR3 sequence is CASSFGAASGNTIYF.

The chain is built from TRBV7-9 and TRBJ2-3; checking the TCRdb D call of TRBD2 is not possible without DNA. Germline-derived CDR1 and CDR2 are SEHNR and FQNEAQ (reference sequence). CDR3 length equals 17 residues. CDR3: CASSWFLAGDGADTQYF.

The chain combines TRBV7-9 with TRBJ2-3; TCRdb names TRBD2, which stays unverified in the absence of DNA. This CDR3 contains 13 residues. The germline gives CDR1 SEHNR, CDR2 FQNEAQ (reference sequence). CDR3 region: CASRDSSTDTQYF.

The rearrangement uses TRBV9 and TRBJ2-1; lacking DNA, the TRBD1 call made by TCRdb goes unchecked. Germline V gene lookup returns CDR1 SGDLS and CDR2 YYNGEE. This CDR3 spans 16 amino acids. This chain's CDR3 is CASSGGGSYRVNEQFF.

The chain carries TRBV5-1 and TRBJ2-7. This CDR3 has 12 residues. The germline V gene encodes CDR1 SGHRS and CDR2 YFSETQ. The CDR3 reads CASSFGNYEQYF.

This chain uses TRBV7-2 with TRBJ2-3; the D call from TCRdb, TRBD2, cannot be confirmed without DNA. The CDR3 sequence is 17 residues long. Per germline, CDR1 SGHTA and CDR2 FQGNSA. The CDR3: CASSPFGSGGATDTQYF.

V usage is TRBV5-5 and J usage is TRBJ1-2. Germline CDR1 SGHKS, CDR2 YYEKEE (reference sequence). The CDR3 loop spans 15 amino acids. The CDR3 loop is CASSLDTATNYGYTF.

The chain couples TRBV7-9 to TRBJ2-7; the D call of TRBD1 rests on TCRdb alone, since no DNA is present to check it. The CDR3 runs 14 residues. Germline loops: CDR1 SEHNR, CDR2 FQNEAQ (reference sequence). The CDR3 sequence: CASSLMGPYYEQYF.

The chain joins TRBV7-9 to TRBJ1-2. Germline V lookup: CDR1 SEHNR, CDR2 FQNEAQ (reference sequence). The CDR3 runs 12 residues. CDR3: CASSFSDLGYTF.

V gene TRBV13 combines with J gene TRBJ2-1; TCRdb indicates TRBD1, and absent DNA this call remains unverified. Per germline, CDR1 PRHDT and CDR2 FYEKMQ (reference sequence). The CDR3 has 16 amino acids. The CDR3 loop reads CASSPGAGGAYNEQFF.